The source of this T cell receptor beta chain is a study of T cell responses to AZD1222 COVID-19 vaccine. Assay used: immunoSEQ multiplex PCR; TCRdb lists only in-frame clones, some missing. The sample holds some 170,000 clones, 90% to 95% seen once. Note on this clone: Its antigen remains unknown.

Germline V gene sequence: CDR1 SNHLY, CDR2 FYNNEI. The ends lost 2 bases at V and 0 bases at J; junction bases unmatched: 7. The CDR3 totals 18 residues. Study conclusions and caveats: Only after the peak T cell response were repertoires sampled.

The genes are TRBV2 and TRBJ2-7; TRBD2 matches at 13 bases. Sample: peripheral blood, taken 28 days after the second AZD1222 dose. This TCR came from an adult who received the AZD1222 COVID-19 vaccine. Here the CDR3 reads CASSERRLAGGPSYEQYF. The DNA for the CDR3 is TGTGCCAGCAGTGAACGGAGACTAGCGGGAGGACCCTCCTACGAGCAGTACTTC.